This T cell receptor beta chain was captured by sequencing in a study of CD8 T cells in Susac syndrome. Reverse transcription used about 0.5 to 1 ug RNA and random hexamers. Each CDR3 protein gets one entry after TCRdb re-called the immunoSEQ multiplex PCR reads with MiXCR. The sample lists a few hundred thousand distinct CDR3 sequences, 95% seen once, with 0.095% in the top ten. The multiple sclerosis control group consisted of treatment-naive patients whose relapsing-remitting disease, which was either stable or active, fulfilled revised McDonald criteria. V was trimmed by 0 bases and J by 2 bases, leaving 11 bases between them. CDR1 SGDLS and CDR2 YYNGEE come from the germline V gene. The CDR3 loop spans 15 amino acids.

This chain joins TRBV9 and TRBJ2-5; D might be TRBD2 (5 bases). This receptor was identified in a human donor with multiple sclerosis. The sample was CD4+ T cells from PBMCs. The CDR3 loop reads CASSVGVGEQETQYF. The CDR3 nucleotides read TGTGCCAGCAGCGTAGGTGTCGGGGAGCAAGAGACCCAGTACTTC. The full variable domain, completed using reference TRBV9 and TRBJ2-5, is DSGVTQTPKHLITATGQRVTLRCSPRSGDLSVYWYQQSLDQGLQFLIQYYNGEERAKGNILERFSAQQFPDLHSELNLSSLELGDSALYFCASSVGVGEQETQYFGPGTRLLVL.